These 7 T cell receptor beta chains were sequenced from one sample in a study of CD8 T cells in Susac syndrome (dated by TCRdb to between 2017 and 2020). Library preparation employed the immunoSEQ multiplex PCR assay. RNA was extracted using the RNeasy kit, and about 0.45 to 1 microgram was reverse transcribed with random hexamers. TCRdb took the public reads, trimmed them with fastp at Q25, ran MiXCR for clone calling and kept in-frame beta chains. Each entry is one CDR3 protein sequence, shown with its most common DNA and genes. This sample has over 150,000 distinct CDR3 sequences in its table, and about 96% of those were observed once. The top ten clonotypes cover 0.1% to 0.15% of the sample. Sequenced: CD4+ T cells from PBMCs. These receptors were taken from a human donor with Susac syndrome.

The gene calls are TRBV29-1 and TRBJ1-1, with 7 bases lining up with TRBD1. CDR1 and CDR2 from the germline V gene are SQVTM and ANQGSEA. The trim removed 3 bases at V and 0 bases at J, leaving 4 bases unmatched. This CDR3 spans 14 amino acids. CDR3 in amino acids: CSVDGTDMNTEAFF. The CDR3 DNA follows: TGCAGCGTTGACGGGACAGACATGAACACTGAAGCTTTCTTT.

This clonotype came up once. This rearrangement joins TRBV6-2 or TRBV6-3 to TRBJ1-2; possible D gene TRBD1, 5 bases. Germline values: CDR1 MNHEY, CDR2 SVGEGT. The CDR3 runs 12 residues. V lost 6 bases and J 4 bases, leaving 9 bases between the germline ends. For the CDR3, the DNA is TGTGCCAGCAGGGGACGGACCTATGGCTACACCTTC. This gives the protein CASRGRTYGYTF.

The V and J genes are TRBV20-1 and TRBJ1-5; TRBD1 aligns across 7 bases. This CDR3 is 16 amino acids long. Germline assignment: CDR1 DFQATT and CDR2 SNEGSKA (reference sequence). With V trimmed by 4 bases and J by 1 base, 10 bases remained unmatched. This CDR3 reads CSAKTGVGGSNQPQHF. CDR3 sequence (DNA): TGCAGTGCTAAAACAGGGGTCGGGGGGAGCAATCAGCCCCAGCATTTT.

This chain joins TRBV24-1 and TRBJ2-2; TRBD2 matches 14 bases. V lost 5 bases and J lost 0; bases outside the gene matches: 7. This CDR3 region has 19 residues. The germline gives CDR1 KGHDR, CDR2 SFDVKD. CDR3 DNA: TGTGCCACCAGTGCCCTGGGACTAGCGGGAGTCCCGAACACCGGGGAGCTGTTTTTT. This gives the protein CATSALGLAGVPNTGELFF.

The V gene is TRBV28, the J gene TRBJ2-2, with D perhaps TRBD1 (5 bases). CDR1 and CDR2 (germline): MDHEN, SYDVKM. The CDR3 sequence is 13 residues long. With 8 bases removed from V and 4 bases from J, the gap between germline ends came to 11 bases. Here the CDR3 DNA reads TGTGCCAGCTATCCTAGGGGCACCGGGGAGCTGTTTTTT. This sequence encodes CASYPRGTGELFF.

The CDR3 DNA sequence: TGCAGTGCTAGAGTGGGGGAAGGGAGGGGAGCTTTCTTT. It is translated as CSARVGEGRGAFF. The rearrangement joins TRBV20-1 to TRBJ1-1; TRBD1 might be the D (5 bases). CDR3 length: 13 residues. Trimming took 1 base from V and 10 from J, leaving 16 bases between them. CDR1 and CDR2 (germline): DFQATT, SNEGSKA (reference sequence).

The chain links TRBV30 to TRBJ2-7, with TRBD2 identical over 10 bases. V trimming: 0 bases; J trimming: 2 bases; junction bases outside the gene matches: 4. Germline V CDR1 and CDR2: GTSNPN, SVGIG (reference sequence). The CDR3 sequence is 15 residues long. The CDR3 region has the DNA TGTGCCTGGAGTGTCCGGACTAGCGGTCCCTACGAGCAGTACTTC. As protein: CAWSVRTSGPYEQYF. The whole variable domain, filled in from reference TRBV30 and TRBJ2-7, reads SQTIHQWPATLVQPVGSPLSLECTVEGTSNPNLYWYRQAAGRGLQLLFYSVGIGQISSEVPQNLSASRPQDRQFILSSKKLLLSDSGFYLCAWSVRTSGPYEQYFGPGTRLTVT.